Each of the 12 T cell receptor beta chains below was sequenced from the same sample in a study of T cells in Graves' hyperthyroidism and ophthalmopathy. From RNA transcripts, TCR beta CDR3 regions were amplified. HTBI primers were employed in a first-round RT-PCR of the TCR CDR3. TCRdb passed the multiplex PCR reads through MiXCR, listing each CDR3 protein once. Altogether 300,000 to 400,000 distinct CDR3 sequences are present, around 20% being singletons, with the ten largest covering 35% to 45%. Sequencing was performed on blood. These receptors were obtained from a man in his late teens or twenties with Graves' ophthalmopathy.

This clonotype was detected ten times or more. The chain employs TRBV28 and TRBJ2-7; TRBD1 aligns across 8 bases. CDR3 length: 14 residues. In germline, CDR1 is MDHEN, CDR2 SYDVKM. The trim removed 3 bases at V and 7 bases at J, leaving 8 bases unmatched. The CDR3 loop reads CASSLFDRGKEQYF. Here the CDR3 DNA reads TGTGCCAGCAGTTTGTTCGACAGGGGTAAAGAGCAGTACTTC.

This clonotype was recorded a few times. The chain couples TRBV7-6 to TRBJ2-3; unclear D gene. The ends were cut back, 8 bases at V and 6 bases at J, with 9 bases in the middle. Germline V CDR1 and CDR2: SGHVS, FNYEAQ. The CDR3 has 11 residues. CDR3 sequence (DNA): TGTGCCAGCGCGCTTCTGGATACGCAGTATTTT. Protein sequence: CASALLDTQYF.

This clonotype appeared many times. V gene TRBV2 combines with J gene TRBJ1-2; 10 nucleotides align to TRBD1. The V segment lost 6 bases and the J segment 6 bases; nucleotides outside the gene matches: 10. Germline CDR1 is SNHLY and CDR2 is FYNNEI. The CDR3 consists of 15 residues. The CDR3 DNA follows: TGTGCCAGCAGCGATTTTGGGACAGGGGATCATGGCTACACCTTC. Amino acid sequence: CASSDFGTGDHGYTF.

This clonotype has a count of ten or more. The chain has TRBV11-2 and TRBJ2-2; 8 bases agree with TRBD2. The CDR3 covers 16 residues. Trimming removed 1 base from V and 0 bases from J; junction bases left unmatched: 1. Germline lookup yields CDR1 SGHAT and CDR2 FQNNGV. The CDR3 bases are TGTGCCAGCAGCTTAGGACTAGCGTCGAACACCGGGGAGCTGTTTTTT. Protein sequence: CASSLGLASNTGELFF. Variable domain in full (rest from reference TRBV11-2 and TRBJ2-2): EAGVAQSPRYKIIEKRQSVAFWCNPISGHATLYWYQQILGQGPKLLIQFQNNGVVDDSQLPKDRFSAERLKGVDSTLKIQPAKLEDSAVYLCASSLGLASNTGELFFGEGSRLTVL.

This clonotype appeared many times. The V and J genes are TRBV12-3 or TRBV12-4 and TRBJ2-1, with TRBD2 matching over 13 bases. Trimming took 3 bases from V and 9 from J; bases not matched to a gene: 5. CDR3 length: 15 amino acids. The CDR3 loop reads CASSLRLAGGSEQFF. CDR3 sequence (DNA): TGTGCCAGCAGTTTGAGACTAGCGGGGGGCAGTGAGCAGTTCTTC.

Many counts were recorded for this clonotype. CDR3 in DNA: TGTGCCAGCTCTCTCCGATGGGTAGAAGAGACCCAGTACTTC. Its translation: CASSLRWVEETQYF. This chain uses TRBV18 with TRBJ2-5; no clear D. The CDR3 extends over 14 amino acids. The V gene's germline CDR1 is KGHSH and CDR2 LQKENI. V lost 6 bases, J lost 3 bases, and 14 bases lay in between. The full variable domain, its missing parts supplied by reference TRBV18 and TRBJ2-5, is NAGVMQNPRHLVRRRGQEARLRCSPMKGHSHVYWYRQLPEEGLKFMVYLQKENIIDESGMPKERFSAEFPKEGPSILRIQQVVRGDSAAYFCASSLRWVEETQYFGPGTRLLVL.

Worth noting for this clonotype: A single base separates this from a much larger clone, so it may be a read error. The chain is built from TRBV2 and TRBJ2-5; 7 nucleotides match TRBD2. Germline assignment: CDR1 SNHLY and CDR2 FYNNEI. CDR3 length equals 15 residues. The CDR3 sequence is CASVNPGLLSEAQYF. The CDR3 DNA follows: TGTGCCAGCGTTAATCCGGGACTACTTTCAGAGGCCCAGTACTTC.

This clonotype showed up just a few times. The genes are TRBV28 and TRBJ1-3; D possibly corresponds to TRBD1 (5 bases). V was shortened by 2 bases and J by 2 bases, with 13 bases between the two germline ends. CDR3 size: 16 residues. The germline CDR1 and CDR2 sequences are MDHEN and SYDVKM. CDR3 in amino acids: CASSLRFGGTGNTIYF. The DNA of the CDR3 is TGTGCCAGCAGTTTACGTTTTGGGGGAACTGGAAACACCATATATTTT. Variable domain in full (rest from reference TRBV28 and TRBJ1-3): DVKVTQSSRYLVKRTGEKVFLECVQDMDHENMFWYRQDPGLGLRLIYFSYDVKMKEKGDIPEGYSVSREKKERFSLILESASTNQTSMYLCASSLRFGGTGNTIYFGEGSWLTVV.

This clonotype was observed at least ten times. The genes are TRBV2 and TRBJ1-5; 8 positions match TRBD1. Germline CDR1 reads SNHLY; CDR2 reads FYNNEI. The CDR3 extends over 16 amino acids. Trimming cost V 4 bases and J 1 base; bases outside gene matches: 6. CDR3 coding DNA: TGTGCCAGCAGTGGCCAGGGGGCTCGGAGCAATCAGCCCCAGCATTTT. It specifies CASSGQGARSNQPQHF.

The rearrangement links TRBV28 to TRBJ1-5, with a possible D match to TRBD1 (5 bases). The germline V gene encodes CDR1 MDHEN and CDR2 SYDVKM. V lost 2 bases and J 4 bases, leaving 18 bases between the germline ends. The CDR3 sequence is 17 residues long. CDR3 sequence (DNA): TGTGCCAGCAGTTTACCCTCCGAACGGGGCCAGAATCAGCCCCAGCATTTT. Protein product: CASSLPSERGQNQPQHF.

This chain connects TRBV2 to TRBJ2-7; 9 bases match TRBD1. With V trimmed by 6 bases and J by 8 bases, 17 bases remained unmatched. The CDR3 extends over 16 amino acids. From germline, CDR1 is SNHLY and CDR2 FYNNEI. In DNA form, the CDR3 reads TGTGCCAGCAGCGCCCACCGGGACAGGGACTTCCGAAAGCAGTACTTC. This encodes CASSAHRDRDFRKQYF.

The chain is built from TRBV10-3 and TRBJ2-1; D not resolved. CDR3 size: 12 residues. V lost 0 bases to trimming and J lost 15 bases, with 12 bases between them. Germline V CDR1 and CDR2: ENHRY, SYGVKD. The CDR3 DNA follows: TGTGCCATCAGTGAGTCGGCAGACCCGGCGTTCTTC. Encoded protein: CAISESADPAFF.